This T cell receptor beta chain was observed in a study of CXCR3-negative and CXCR3-positive naive CD8 T cells. Study findings and constraints: Whereas both naive subsets had comparably high diversity, memory CD8+ cells had much lower diversity. CXCR3-negative naive cells had less hydrophobic TRB CDR3s than did CXCR3-positive naive cells. Similar TRBV-TRBJ gene usage was seen in naive CXCR3-negative and CXCR3-positive cells, but not in memory cells.

Cells classed as naive CD8+ T cells were CD45RO-CCR7+CD27+CD95-. UMI labels and 5' RACE were used to prepare the TRB cDNA libraries. TCRdb re-called the 5' RACE reads; every CDR3 protein appears as one record, without DNA. The sample holds about 130,000 distinct CDR3 sequences. Turning to this clonotype: As yet, its antigen is unknown.

The CDR3 is made up of 20 amino acids. CDR1 is SGHNT and CDR2 is YYREEE in the germline V gene (reference sequence). The sequencing input was naive CXCR3+ CD8+ T cells from blood. Subset noted: CD45RO-CCR7+CD27+CD95- naive CD8+ T cells expressing CXCR3 (TNR3+). The chain has TRBV5-4 and TRBJ1-2; TCRdb proposes TRBD1, but this gene call is untestable without DNA. This sequence originates from a human donor in good health. Some clones in this sample may be carry-over from other donors' samples. CDR3 in amino acids: CASSPNVPPDRISANYGYTF.